The following is a TCR beta chain sequence with its context. This clonotype was observed a single time. Its antigen remains unidentified. The input lacks base qualities; no much larger clone sits a single base away. One read offers little support. This sample is drawn from a study of blood T cells in healthy people across ages (dated by TCRdb to between 2014 and 2017). Regarding the complete study: In model experiments, roughly one uniquely barcoded TCR beta cDNA molecule per two T cells was captured by template switching. Four age groups were formed from the donors: young (average about 16 years), middle-aged (around 40), aged (roughly 56) and long-lived (roughly 81). Using deep sequencing normalized with unique cDNA molecular identifiers, the study measured how TCR beta repertoire diversity changes with age. Donors of different ages were randomly distributed across sequencing lanes to avoid experimental bias. The study analyzed two additional independent replicas of 1 million unique cDNA reads from the same blood draw for two donors, one aged 18 to 29 and one aged 80 or older. Results and caveats for the whole study, not just this receptor: A strong correlation was found between observed TCR beta diversity and the percentage of naive T cells measured by flow cytometry. Because the CMV infection status of the donors was unknown, age-related changes in expanded clonotypes may potentially have been confounded. Bulk unsorted PBMC profiling prevented conclusive comparison of naive and antigen-experienced compartments. Compared with the aged group, more naive CD4+ T cells, fewer expanded clones and increased TCR diversity were shown by the long-lived group, suggesting age selection. Estimates of total diversity from one million sequenced T cells were regarded as lower bounds and underestimates. As age increased, observed TCR beta diversity per million T cells dropped in a roughly linear way, and a significant reduction was already evident by age about 40.

The library was built by means of 5' RACE. The sequencer was an Illumina HiSeq 2500. A second PCR of about 6 to 11 cycles was performed with a sample-barcoded 5' primer and a J-beta primer mix. A unique molecular identifier was introduced onto each TCR beta cDNA molecule by a template-switch 5' adaptor carrying 12 random nucleotides. Each sample yielded at least 3 million CDR3-containing paired-end reads. The Mint cDNA synthesis kit, primed by a TRBC-specific oligonucleotide, was used to synthesize first-strand cDNA from all RNA. After uracil-DNA glycosylase treatment, a first 18-cycle PCR used universal primers M1SS and BC2_uni_R on all cDNA. The source study handled its data this way. For normalization, 1 million high-quality reads, each with a distinct molecular identifier, were randomly selected from each sample. Reads with shared molecular identifiers were discarded instead of being binned into consensus sequences. CDR3 identification, clonotype clustering and error correction used MiTCR with a Q25 quality threshold and the strictest error-elimination algorithm. Lower-bound total TCR beta diversity was estimated with a nonparametric unseen species model using Euler transformation. The public sequencing data were trimmed at Q25 with fastp and processed into clonotypes with MiXCR by TCRdb, which kept only in-frame beta chains. Every entry covers one CDR3 protein and lists the most common genes and DNA from its rows. What appears here as the V and J calls and clone size reflects TCRdb's work, not the paper's. The sample records fewer than 900,000 distinct CDR3 sequences, roughly 35% of which are singletons. The ten largest clones take up 13% of the sample.

Donors were roughly 40 systemically healthy Caucasian individuals from Russia aged 6 to 90 years. Each donor gave ten milliliters of peripheral blood, drawn into EDTA-treated Vacutainer tubes. PBMCs were isolated by Ficoll-Paque density-gradient centrifugation, with at least 6.5 million obtained per sample. Trizol reagent was used to extract total RNA from PBMCs, with at least 5 micrograms per sample. The percentages of naive CD45RAhigh/CD27high T cells were determined by flow cytometry on a PBMC aliquot from every donor. CDR1 and CDR2 are read off the germline V gene as LGHNA and YNFKEQ. The CDR3 runs 14 residues from the cysteine to the phenylalanine. Here the CDR3 DNA is all that survives: 42 bases in frame from base 1. Trimming costs V 4 bases and J 1 base, and their ends lie 10 bases apart.

The TCR comes from a man aged 18 to 29 in good health. The specimen sequenced was blood. The V gene is TRBV4-2 and the J gene is TRBJ1-1, with the D gene not clear enough to name. The bases read TGTGCCAGCAGCCCGCAGATAGCGAACACTGAAGCTTTCTTT. Translation gives CASSPQIANTEAFF.